Given below is one T cell receptor beta chain in context. Trimming at V came to 4 bases and at J to 2 bases, leaving 12 bases not matched to a gene. Germline V gene data show CDR1 as SGHRS and CDR2 as YFSETQ. This CDR3 is 16 amino acids long. The authors' processing: Nucleated cell counts were estimated from reference gene primer amplification. Produced via immunoSEQ multiplex PCR; TCRdb's table is partial and in-frame only. Clonal size and the V and J genes are those of that table, whereas D and trimming came from the DNA. The repertoire holds hundreds of thousands of clones, with 70% to 90% as singletons. The sample is drawn from a study of blood T cell repertoires in COVID-19. Overall study: Italy, Spain and the United States were the sources of the convalescent and acute COVID-19 samples. In each case, the material was cDNA or gDNA derived from T cells, B-cell-depleted T cells, or PBMCs.

The specimen sequenced was peripheral blood. This TCR derives from a woman younger than 30 who had recovered from COVID-19. The chain employs TRBV5-1 and TRBJ2-7; 7 bases fit TRBD1. In DNA form, the CDR3 reads TGCGCCAGCAGCCCCGGCGACAGGGAATTACCCTACGAGCAGTACTTC. Translation: CASSPGDRELPYEQYF.